The 25 T cell receptor beta chains below all came from one sample that was sequenced in a study of immune evolution from preneoplasia to lung adenocarcinoma. The table came from immunoSEQ multiplex PCR; TCRdb's copy has only in-frame clones and leaves some out. The table shows about 6,100 clones, with roughly 80% occurring only once. Sequencing was carried out using FFPE adjacent normal lung tissue. These receptor sequences come from a donor older than 65 with lung adenocarcinoma.

The chain recombines TRBV6-1 with TRBJ2-3, with 8 bases lining up with TRBD1. The J segment lost 1 base and the V segment lost 4 bases, leaving 1 base of the junction unmatched. Germline V lookup: CDR1 MNHNS, CDR2 SASEGT. This CDR3 has 14 amino acids. The CDR3 nucleotides read TGTGCCAGCAGTGTGGACAGGGGCACAGATACGCAGTATTTT. It codes for CASSVDRGTDTQYF.

The J gene is TRBJ1-1, the V gene TRBV5-1, with TRBD1 matching over 7 bases. The CDR3 runs 14 residues. V shed 2 bases and J 1 base; nucleotides not matched to a gene: 2. Germline V lookup: CDR1 SGHRS, CDR2 YFSETQ. The CDR3 DNA sequence: TGCGCCAGCAGCTTTTCAGGGGGGAACACTGAAGCTTTCTTT. Its protein product is CASSFSGGNTEAFF.

In its sample, this clone was seen a few times. The V gene is TRBV19, the J gene TRBJ2-7; 10 positions agree with TRBD1. CDR1 is LNHDA and CDR2 is SQIVND in the germline V gene (reference sequence). V shed 2 bases and J 0 bases; nucleotides not matched to a gene: 4. The CDR3 is 16 amino acids. CDR3 DNA sequence: TGTGCCAGTAGTATATCCCGGACAGGGGGCTCCTACGAGCAGTACTTC. Translation: CASSISRTGGSYEQYF.

This clone was picked up a small number of times. The gene calls are TRBV18 and TRBJ1-1; D possibly corresponds to TRBD1 (5 bases). CDR3 length: 14 amino acids. The germline CDR1 and CDR2 sequences are KGHSH and LQKENI. Between the trimmed V and J ends, which lost 5 bases and 5 bases, there was a span of 15 bases. In DNA, the CDR3 is TGTGCCAGCTCATCGAATCAGGGAAATACTGAAGCTTTCTTT. It yields the protein CASSSNQGNTEAFF. Filled out from reference TRBV18 and TRBJ1-1, the complete variable domain reads NAGVMQNPRHLVRRRGQEARLRCSPMKGHSHVYWYRQLPEEGLKFMVYLQKENIIDESGMPKERFSAEFPKEGPSILRIQQVVRGDSAAYFCASSSNQGNTEAFFGQGTRLTVV.

The chain carries TRBV9 and TRBJ1-1, with D possibly TRBD1 on 5 matching bases. The V gene lost 4 bases and the J gene lost 2 bases, with 12 bases spanning the gap. Germline CDR1 is SGDLS and CDR2 is YYNGEE. This CDR3 region has 14 residues. The CDR3 sequence: CASSPGTGNTEAFF. In DNA, the CDR3 is TGTGCCAGCAGCCCCGGGACGGGAAACACTGAAGCTTTCTTT.

J is TRBJ2-7 and V is TRBV4-3, with TRBD2 identical over 13 bases. Germline CDR1 is LGHNA and CDR2 is YSLEER. The CDR3 extends over 15 amino acids. The V gene end was trimmed by 4 bases and the J gene end by 2 bases; junction bases not matched to a gene: 2. The DNA of the CDR3 is TGCGCCAGCAGCCTCGGGACTAGCGGGACCTACGAGCAGTACTTC. Translated, it gives CASSLGTSGTYEQYF.

CDR3 nucleotides: TGTGCCAGCAGTGTGGCGGGGGCCTACGAGCAGTACTTC. Translating it yields CASSVAGAYEQYF. The chain combines TRBV6-1 with TRBJ2-7; 7 positions agree with TRBD2. Germline V gene data show CDR1 as MNHNS and CDR2 as SASEGT. J gave up 2 bases and V 4 bases, and 2 bases lay outside the gene matches. The CDR3 extends over 13 amino acids.

The V gene is TRBV29-1, the J gene TRBJ1-2, with D maybe TRBD1 (5 bases). Germline-derived CDR1 and CDR2 are SQVTM and ANQGSEA. CDR3 length: 12 amino acids. V gave up 2 bases and J gave up 5 bases, with 9 bases separating them. CDR3 bases: TGCAGCGTTGAACGGGGGGGTTATGGCTACACCTTC. Protein: CSVERGGYGYTF.

The genes are TRBV9 and TRBJ1-1; D is unclear. Germline V gene data show CDR1 as SGDLS and CDR2 as YYNGEE. Trimming left V 3 bases short and J 5 bases short, with 17 bases between. The CDR3 extends over 15 amino acids. DNA of the CDR3: TGTGCCAGCAGCGAACAAGGGATTTTGGGAACTGAAGCTTTCTTT. Translating gives CASSEQGILGTEAFF.

This clone was picked up one time. V is TRBV7-2 and J is TRBJ1-1; maybe TRBD1 (5 bases). V was pared by 1 base and J by 5 bases, with 11 bases between. Per the germline V gene, CDR1 is SGHTA and CDR2 is FQGNSA. The CDR3 has 14 residues. CDR3 loop: CASSLGAGRTEAFF. The CDR3 bases are TGTGCCAGCAGCTTAGGGGCAGGGCGGACTGAAGCTTTCTTT.

This chain uses TRBV30 with TRBJ1-2; 7 nucleotides line up with TRBD1. V lost 5 bases to trimming and J lost 4 bases; unmatched junction nucleotides: 7. This CDR3 has 13 amino acids. Germline CDR1 reads GTSNPN; CDR2 reads SVGIG (reference sequence). This chain's CDR3 is CAWQSGDSYGYTF. DNA of the CDR3: TGTGCCTGGCAAAGCGGGGACAGCTATGGCTACACCTTC. Filled out from reference TRBV30 and TRBJ1-2, the complete variable domain reads SQTIHQWPATLVQPVGSPLSLECTVEGTSNPNLYWYRQAAGRGLQLLFYSVGIGQISSEVPQNLSASRPQDRQFILSSKKLLLSDSGFYLCAWQSGDSYGYTFGSGTRLTVV.

The chain couples TRBV29-1 to TRBJ2-2; D ambiguous. V lost 3 bases to trimming and J lost 7 bases, with 6 bases between them. The CDR3 runs 11 residues. Germline assignment: CDR1 SQVTM and CDR2 ANQGSEA. CDR3 residues: CSVDRVGELFF. In DNA, the CDR3 is TGCAGCGTTGACCGGGTCGGGGAGCTGTTTTTT.

The chain couples TRBV29-1 to TRBJ1-1; no clear D gene. CDR3 size: 12 residues. V was trimmed by 1 base and J by 1 base, leaving 4 bases between them. Germline V gene data show CDR1 as SQVTM and CDR2 as ANQGSEA. CDR3 DNA: TGCAGCGTTGAAGTGGGGAACACTGAAGCTTTCTTT. This encodes CSVEVGNTEAFF. Using reference TRBV29-1 and TRBJ1-1 for the parts outside the CDR3, the full variable domain is SAVISQKPSRDICQRGTSLTIQCQVDSQVTMMFWYRQQPGQSLTLIATANQGSEATYESGFVIDKFPISRPNLTFSTLTVSNMSPEDSSIYLCSVEVGNTEAFFGQGTRLTVV.

The chain couples TRBV9 to TRBJ1-2; D is unresolved. CDR1 is SGDLS and CDR2 is YYNGEE in the germline V gene. The CDR3 totals 13 residues. Deletions cut 0 bases from V and 4 bases from J, with 7 bases between. CDR3 DNA: TGTGCCAGCAGCGTAGGGGATGTCTATGGCTACACCTTC. This gives the protein CASSVGDVYGYTF.

This rearrangement joins TRBV5-4 to TRBJ2-7; D is possibly TRBD1 (6 bases). This CDR3 spans 12 amino acids. Germline V gene lookup returns CDR1 SGHNT and CDR2 YYREEE (reference sequence). V lost 4 bases to trimming and J lost 4 bases, with 9 bases between them. The CDR3 DNA sequence: TGTGCCAGCAGCGAAGGACAGTACGAGCAGTACTTC. It specifies CASSEGQYEQYF.

The chain links TRBV27 to TRBJ1-2; TRBD1 is a possible D gene (5 bases). Germline V gene sequence: CDR1 MNHEY, CDR2 SMNVEV (reference sequence). The CDR3 has 13 residues. V was cut by 4 bases and J by 4 bases, with 10 bases left in between. CDR3 sequence reads: CASSSQGPYGYTF. The DNA for the CDR3 is TGTGCCAGCAGTTCCCAGGGCCCCTATGGCTACACCTTC.

This sequence joins TRBV30 and TRBJ2-2; possibly TRBD1 or TRBD2 for D (5 bases each). V shed 5 bases and J shed 2 bases, with 15 bases lying between them. The CDR3 totals 15 residues. Germline V gene data show CDR1 as GTSNPN and CDR2 as SVGIG (reference sequence). CDR3 nucleotide sequence: TGTGCCTGGGCCATCCTCGGGGACAACACCGGGGAGCTGTTTTTT. Translation: CAWAILGDNTGELFF.

This clone was recorded a few times. The chain combines TRBV15 with TRBJ2-5; D is unclear. CDR1 is LNHNV and CDR2 is YYDKDF in the germline V gene (reference sequence). The germline V and J ends were trimmed by 3 bases and 5 bases, with 7 bases remaining between them. The CDR3 runs to 12 residues. This CDR3 reads CATSSLTETQYF. As DNA, the CDR3 is TGTGCCACCAGCAGCTTGACGGAGACCCAGTACTTC.

The rearrangement joins TRBV12-5 to TRBJ1-5, with D unresolved. Trimming removed 0 bases from V and 1 base from J, with 25 bases in between. CDR1 and CDR2 (germline): LGHNT, FRNRAP. This CDR3 is built from 21 residues. The DNA for the CDR3 is TGTGCTAGTGGTTTGGTGTTCAACCAAGCGTTCAGCCGGGTCAGCAATCAGCCCCAGCATTTT. Its translation: CASGLVFNQAFSRVSNQPQHF.

Here the CDR3 DNA reads TGTGCCAGCAGCCCAGTGAACACTGAAGCTTTCTTT. It translates to CASSPVNTEAFF. This chain connects TRBV11-3 to TRBJ1-1, with D uncertain. There are 12 residues in the CDR3. The germline gives CDR1 SGHNT, CDR2 YENEEA. V was trimmed by 5 bases and J by 0 bases, leaving 4 bases between them.

This clone appeared once. The chain has TRBV19 and TRBJ1-2; D is unresolved. This CDR3 comprises 14 residues. Germline values: CDR1 LNHDA, CDR2 SQIVND (reference sequence). V shed 7 bases and J shed 5 bases, with 17 bases lying between them. CDR3 coding DNA: TGTGCCAGTACCGACCCCGGCTCCGGGTATGGCTACACCTTC. Protein: CASTDPGSGYGYTF.

The V and J genes are TRBV9 and TRBJ2-7; the D gene is possibly TRBD2 (7 bases). This CDR3 comprises 13 residues. V lost 2 bases and J 6 bases, leaving 12 bases between the germline ends. CDR1 is SGDLS and CDR2 is YYNGEE in the germline V gene. The CDR3 loop reads CASSVGGPGEQYF. CDR3 bases: TGTGCCAGCAGCGTGGGGGGGCCCGGCGAGCAGTACTTC.

The chain links TRBV6-6 to TRBJ2-1, with 8 bases aligning to TRBD2. J was trimmed by 7 bases and V by 6 bases; bases with no gene match: 11. CDR1 and CDR2 (germline): MNHNY, SVGAGI (reference sequence). CDR3 length: 15 amino acids. CDR3 protein: CASSQAGVAANEQFF. DNA of the CDR3: TGTGCCAGCAGCCAAGCGGGAGTAGCGGCTAATGAGCAGTTCTTC.

The J gene is TRBJ1-2, the V gene TRBV5-8; no reliable D call. The CDR3 is made up of 14 amino acids. Germline loops: CDR1 SGHTS, CDR2 YDEGEE. With 4 bases removed from V and 4 bases from J, the gap between germline ends came to 14 bases. For the CDR3, the DNA is TGTGCCAGCAGCAGAAGAGCAGATTCCTATGGCTACACCTTC. Its translation is CASSRRADSYGYTF.

The sample holds one count of this clone. This chain connects TRBV29-1 to TRBJ1-5, with TRBD1 matching over 8 bases. The CDR3 has 14 residues. Germline values: CDR1 SQVTM, CDR2 ANQGSEA. Unmatched junction bases numbered 6, after V lost 7 bases and J lost 1 base. The chain's CDR3 is CSARQGSSNQPQHF. The CDR3 DNA follows: TGCAGCGCTAGACAGGGGTCGAGCAATCAGCCCCAGCATTTT.